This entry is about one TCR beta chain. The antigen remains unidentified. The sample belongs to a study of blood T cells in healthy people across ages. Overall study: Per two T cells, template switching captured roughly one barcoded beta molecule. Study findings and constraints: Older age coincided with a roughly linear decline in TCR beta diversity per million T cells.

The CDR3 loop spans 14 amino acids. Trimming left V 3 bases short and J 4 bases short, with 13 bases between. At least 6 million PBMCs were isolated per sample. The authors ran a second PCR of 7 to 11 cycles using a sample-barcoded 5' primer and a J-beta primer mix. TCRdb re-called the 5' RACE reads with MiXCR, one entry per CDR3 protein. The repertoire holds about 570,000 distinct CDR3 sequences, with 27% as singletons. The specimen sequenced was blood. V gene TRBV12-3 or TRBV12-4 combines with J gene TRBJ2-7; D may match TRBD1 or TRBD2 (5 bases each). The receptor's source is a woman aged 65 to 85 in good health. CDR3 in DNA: TGTGCCAGCAGTTTGTTGGGGGAGTGGTACGAGCAGTACTTC. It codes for CASSLLGEWYEQYF.